This passage covers 5 T cell receptor beta chains from one sample sequenced in a study of shared clonotypes between healthy human individuals. Some clones are missing from TCRdb's copy, which holds only in-frame ones; the method was immunoSEQ multiplex PCR. The sample contains a few million clones, 85% to 95% of which appear only once. Source material: naive CD4+ T cells sorted from blood. The subset: CD45RA+ positively selected. These receptors were taken from a man aged 18 to 29 in good health.

The genes are TRBV11-3 and TRBJ2-1, with D possibly being TRBD1 (5 bases). The CDR3 is 15 residues long. Deletions cut 5 bases from V and 0 bases from J, with 11 bases between. The germline gives CDR1 SGHNT, CDR2 YENEEA. As DNA, the CDR3 is TGTGCCAGCAGCGCACGACAGAGCTCCTACAATGAGCAGTTCTTC. Its protein is CASSARQSSYNEQFF.

The chain has TRBV7-9 and TRBJ2-7; D unclear. V was shortened by 5 bases and J by 6 bases, with 11 bases between the two germline ends. The CDR3 runs 12 residues. Per germline, CDR1 SEHNR and CDR2 FQNEAQ (reference sequence). DNA for the CDR3: TGTGCCAGCAGCCCAGTAACTGGCGAGCAGTACTTC. This sequence encodes CASSPVTGEQYF.

This sequence joins TRBV7-2 and TRBJ2-7, with D perhaps matching TRBD1 (5 bases). V lost 3 bases and J lost 1, with 10 bases in between. Looked up from germline, CDR1 is SGHTA and CDR2 is FQGNSA. This CDR3 comprises 14 residues. CDR3 DNA sequence: TGTGCCAGCAGCTTGTTTCAGGGTTCCTACGAGCAGTACTTC. Protein sequence: CASSLFQGSYEQYF.

This chain links TRBV30 with TRBJ1-5; tentative D call: TRBD1 (6 bases). Trimming pared 2 bases from V and 2 bases from J, leaving 13 bases between. CDR1 and CDR2 from the germline V gene are GTSNPN and SVGIG (reference sequence). The CDR3 has 15 residues. Here the CDR3 DNA reads TGTGCCTGGAGTTTCCCGGGACAACGCAATCAGCCCCAGCATTTT. Translated: CAWSFPGQRNQPQHF.

The chain employs TRBV6-5 and TRBJ1-1; 8 nucleotides match TRBD1. Trimming at V came to 6 bases and at J to 3 bases, leaving 6 bases not matched to a gene. Germline assignment: CDR1 MNHEY and CDR2 SVGAGI. This CDR3 contains 14 residues. The CDR3 reads CASSKTGEYTEAFF. DNA of the CDR3: TGTGCCAGCAGCAAGACAGGGGAATACACTGAAGCTTTCTTT.